Following are 16 T cell receptor beta chains from one sample sequenced in a study of CD8+CD57+ T cells in acquired aplastic anemia. According to the study, genomic DNA was the template for TCR beta VDJ and CDR3 profiling. Via MiXCR, TCRdb re-called the reads, giving one row per CDR3 protein. This sample yields 190,000 or so distinct CDR3 sequences, of which approximately 52% are seen a single time; about 1.7% belongs to the top ten. Previously, flow cytometry had revealed CD8+CD57+ cell expansion in the patients chosen for sequencing. The material sequenced was sorted CD4+, CD8+, or CD8+CD57+ T cells (not recorded which) from PBMCs. These receptors were collected from a human donor with aplastic anemia.

The genes are TRBV11-2 and TRBJ2-2, with 12 bases aligning to TRBD2. V shed 7 bases, J shed 5 bases, and the junction held 11 bases outside the gene matches. The CDR3 length is 17 residues. Germline V gene sequence: CDR1 SGHAT, CDR2 FQNNGV. The DNA for the CDR3 is TGTGCCAGCACCATGACTAGCGGGAGTATGTCAACCGGGGAGCTGTTTTTT. This encodes CASTMTSGSMSTGELFF.

This clonotype was picked up a small number of times. CDR3 sequence: CASSRNPGTGTYSNQPQHF. Written as DNA, the CDR3 is TGTGCCAGCAGCCGAAACCCCGGGACAGGGACGTATAGCAATCAGCCCCAGCATTTT. The chain has TRBV12-3 or TRBV12-4 and TRBJ1-5; 9 bases fit TRBD1. V lost 6 bases and J lost 0; bases outside the gene matches: 15. The CDR3 spans 19 residues.

This clonotype showed up many times. This chain links TRBV6-4 with TRBJ1-3; D is unresolved. CDR1 and CDR2 from the germline V gene are MRHNA and SNTAGT. This CDR3 comprises 15 residues. With 0 bases removed from V and 0 bases from J, the gap between germline ends came to 6 bases. This chain's CDR3 is CASSDSRGSGNTIYF. The CDR3 DNA reads as TGTGCCAGCAGTGACTCCCGTGGCTCTGGAAACACCATATATTTT.

The V gene is TRBV2, the J gene TRBJ2-2; no firm D call. Germline V gives CDR1 SNHLY, CDR2 FYNNEI. CDR3 length equals 13 residues. V gave up 11 bases and J gave up 3 bases, with 13 bases separating them. The CDR3 protein is CAAPHKDTGELFF. CDR3 nucleotide sequence: TGTGCCGCCCCCCACAAGGACACCGGGGAGCTGTTTTTT.

This clonotype was counted only a few times. The chain has TRBV7-8 and TRBJ2-1, with TRBD1 identical over 8 bases. The CDR3 is 16 amino acids. The germline V gene encodes CDR1 SGHVS and CDR2 FQNEAQ. Losses at the gene ends were 10 bases for V and 0 bases for J; bases not matched to a gene: 11. The CDR3 region is CATDRTGTFSYNEQFF. The DNA of the CDR3 is TGTGCCACCGATCGGACAGGGACTTTCTCCTACAATGAGCAGTTCTTC.

This sequence joins TRBV20-1 and TRBJ2-3, with 10 bases lining up with TRBD1. Unmatched junction bases numbered 19, after V lost 5 bases and J lost 2 bases. Germline V gives CDR1 DFQATT, CDR2 SNEGSKA (reference sequence). There are 19 residues in the CDR3. Here the CDR3 reads CSARGQGESRPPPTDTQYF. The CDR3 region has the DNA TGCAGTGCTCGAGGACAGGGGGAATCTCGCCCACCCCCCACAGATACGCAGTATTTT.

J is TRBJ2-1 and V is TRBV11-2, with D possibly TRBD2 on 6 matching bases. V lost 4 bases and J 9 bases, leaving 22 bases between the germline ends. The CDR3 loop spans 16 amino acids. Per germline, CDR1 SGHAT and CDR2 FQNNGV. CDR3 DNA sequence: TGTGCCAGCAGCTCCTTCATTGGGCAGGGACTGCCTGAGCAGTTCTTC. Translated, it gives CASSSFIGQGLPEQFF.

This chain links TRBV10-3 with TRBJ1-2, with 9 bases fitting TRBD1. Losses at the gene ends were 8 bases for V and 3 bases for J; bases not matched to a gene: 4. The length of the CDR3 is 13 residues. Germline CDR1 and CDR2: ENHRY and SYGVKD. The CDR3 region is CAISGTGHYGYTF. In DNA form, the CDR3 reads TGTGCCATCTCCGGGACAGGGCACTATGGCTACACCTTC.

V and J are TRBV7-3 and TRBJ2-7; D could derive from TRBD1 or TRBD2 (5 bases each). V lost 5 bases and J 3 bases, leaving 11 bases between the germline ends. The germline V gene has CDR1 SGHTA and CDR2 FQGTGA. This CDR3 is built from 13 residues. Here the CDR3 reads CASSHGTLYEQYF. The CDR3 DNA sequence: TGTGCCAGCAGCCACGGGACCCTCTACGAGCAGTACTTC.

This clonotype was counted only a few times. V gene TRBV24-1 combines with J gene TRBJ2-5, with D tentatively TRBD2 (6 bases). The CDR3 runs to 14 residues. Deletions cut 4 bases from V and 4 bases from J, with 12 bases between. Germline CDR1 reads KGHDR; CDR2 reads SFDVKD. The CDR3 nucleotides are TGTGCCACCAGTGAATTTCAGGGAGGAGAGACCCAGTACTTC. It encodes CATSEFQGGETQYF.

With respect to this clonotype: This may arise from a read error, as a much more abundant clone is one base away. Here the CDR3 omits its conserved ending phenylalanine or tryptophan, so a read error is the likely source. The chain combines TRBV30 with TRBJ2-5, with D unresolved. Trimming removed 2 bases at V and 7 bases at J, with 11 bases between. This CDR3 spans 12 amino acids. Germline V gene sequence: CDR1 GTSNPN, CDR2 SVGIG (reference sequence). Here the CDR3 reads CAWSLTPGTQYS. DNA for the CDR3: TGTGCCTGGAGTCTGACCCCGGGGACCCAGTACTCC.

This clonotype came up many times. The CDR3 loop is CASTGSNGGAGWQPQHF. Here the CDR3 DNA reads TGTGCCAGTACGGGCTCAAATGGGGGGGCGGGCTGGCAGCCCCAGCATTTT. This chain links TRBV19 with TRBJ1-5, with TRBD1 as a possible D gene (6 bases). Trimming removed 7 bases at V and 7 bases at J, with 26 bases between. The length of the CDR3 is 17 residues. Germline V gene data show CDR1 as LNHDA and CDR2 as SQIVND (reference sequence).

The genes are TRBV2 and TRBJ1-2; D is ambiguous. Trimming took 9 bases from V and 4 from J, leaving 15 bases between them. The CDR3 contains 13 residues. Germline lookup yields CDR1 SNHLY and CDR2 FYNNEI. The CDR3 here is CARLRPGGYGYTF. In DNA, the CDR3 is TGTGCCAGACTACGACCCGGCGGCTATGGCTACACCTTC.

This sequence joins TRBV29-1 and TRBJ2-1; D is perhaps TRBD1 or TRBD2 (5 bases each). The CDR3 consists of 11 residues. Germline CDR1 is SQVTM and CDR2 is ANQGSEA. CDR3 in amino acids: CSQGAYNEQFF. Here the CDR3 DNA reads TGCAGTCAGGGAGCCTACAATGAGCAGTTCTTC.

This clonotype was observed many times. The chain is built from TRBV4-3 and TRBJ2-5; 9 positions agree with TRBD1. There are 13 residues in the CDR3. V dropped 4 bases and J dropped 5; count of bases not matched to a gene: 2. The V gene's germline CDR1 is LGHNA and CDR2 YSLEER. CDR3 loop: CASSPGQGETQYF. The CDR3 bases are TGCGCCAGCAGCCCAGGACAGGGGGAGACCCAGTACTTC.

The chain has TRBV25-1 and TRBJ2-3; 9 nucleotides agree with TRBD2. V lost 4 bases, J lost 3 bases, and 2 bases stayed unmatched. The V gene's germline CDR1 is MGHDK and CDR2 SYGVNS. This CDR3 is built from 14 residues. CDR3 protein: CASSASGDTDTQYF. CDR3 sequence (DNA): TGTGCCAGCAGTGCTAGCGGGGATACAGATACGCAGTATTTT.